These T cell receptor beta chains were read from a single sample in a study of cytomegalovirus exposure and HLA in healthy donors. Produced via immunoSEQ multiplex PCR; TCRdb's table is partial and in-frame only. The sample includes around 150,000 clones, over 75% of them seen just once. The sequenced sample consisted of PBMCs. Receptors originate from a human donor in good health. CDR3s include the opening cysteine and the closing phenylalanine or tryptophan. The D gene is left open where the match is weak.

D gene: .
V gene: TRBV5-1
CDR3 protein: CASSLDGGAYGYTF

D gene: TRBD1
V gene: TRBV2
CDR3 protein: CASTSRGRETQYF

D gene: TRBD2
V gene: TRBV25-1
CDR3 protein: CASSERTSGDHNEQFF

D gene: TRBD1
V gene: TRBV7-8
CDR3 protein: CASSPGTAYNEQFF

D gene: TRBD1
V gene: TRBV7-9
CDR3 protein: CASTTYPKDRAHEQFF

D gene: .
V gene: TRBV4-3
CDR3 protein: CASSQNRGAAQYF

D gene: TRBD1
V gene: TRBV27
CDR3 protein: CASANRGYSNQPQHF

D gene: TRBD2
V gene: TRBV5-4
CDR3 protein: CASSSGLAGGLEQFF

D gene: TRBD1
V gene: TRBV7-3
CDR3 protein: CASSESGTGTDTQYF

D gene: .
V gene: TRBV27
CDR3 protein: CASSLTGWDEQYF

D gene: .
V gene: TRBV6-5
CDR3 protein: CASGRGFKGDQPQHF

D gene: .
V gene: TRBV28
CDR3 protein: CASALVTETQYF